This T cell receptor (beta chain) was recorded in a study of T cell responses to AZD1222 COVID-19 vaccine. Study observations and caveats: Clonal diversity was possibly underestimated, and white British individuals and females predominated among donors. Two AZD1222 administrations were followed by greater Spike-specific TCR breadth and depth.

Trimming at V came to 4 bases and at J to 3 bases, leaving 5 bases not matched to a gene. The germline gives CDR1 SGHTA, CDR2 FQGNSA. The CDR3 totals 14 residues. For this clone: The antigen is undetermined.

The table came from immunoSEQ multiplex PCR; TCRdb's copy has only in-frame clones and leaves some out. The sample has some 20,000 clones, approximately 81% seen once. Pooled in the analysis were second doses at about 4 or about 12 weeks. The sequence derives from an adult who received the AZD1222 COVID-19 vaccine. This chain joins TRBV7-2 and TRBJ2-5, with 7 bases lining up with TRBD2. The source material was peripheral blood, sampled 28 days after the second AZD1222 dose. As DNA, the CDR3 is TGTGCCAGCAGCTCTGCGGGGAGGGAAGAGACCCAGTACTTC. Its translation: CASSSAGREETQYF.